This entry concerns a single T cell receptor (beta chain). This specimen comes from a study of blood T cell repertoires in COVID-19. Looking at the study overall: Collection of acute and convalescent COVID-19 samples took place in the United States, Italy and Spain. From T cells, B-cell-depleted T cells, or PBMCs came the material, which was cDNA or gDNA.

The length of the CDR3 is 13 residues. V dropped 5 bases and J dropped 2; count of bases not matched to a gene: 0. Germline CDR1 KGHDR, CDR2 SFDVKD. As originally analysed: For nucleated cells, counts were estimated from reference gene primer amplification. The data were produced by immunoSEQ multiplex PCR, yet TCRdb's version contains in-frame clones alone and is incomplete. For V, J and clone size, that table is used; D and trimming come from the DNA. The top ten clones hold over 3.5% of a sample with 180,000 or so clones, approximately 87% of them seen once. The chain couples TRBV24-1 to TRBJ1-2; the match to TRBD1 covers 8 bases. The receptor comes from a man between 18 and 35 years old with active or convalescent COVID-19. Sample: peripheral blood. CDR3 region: CATSGQGNYGYTF. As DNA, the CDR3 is TGTGCCACCAGTGGACAGGGGAACTATGGCTACACCTTC.